The T cell receptor beta chain described here comes from a study of T cell responses to AZD1222 COVID-19 vaccine. Study conclusions and caveats: The sample set comprised mostly white British donors with more females, and clonal diversity was possibly underestimated.

Germline loops: CDR1 LNHDA, CDR2 SQIVND (reference sequence). Unmatched junction bases numbered 6, after V lost 2 bases and J lost 3 bases. This CDR3 comprises 15 residues. Concerning this clone: What it recognizes is unknown.

Sequencing used immunoSEQ multiplex PCR; TCRdb keeps in-frame clones, though not all of them. The sample carries under 140,000 clones, around 81% recorded once. The TCR comes from an adult in good health. This chain uses TRBV19 with TRBJ1-1; 7 positions match TRBD1. This material consisted of peripheral blood, taken on day 0 of AZD1222 vaccination. CDR3 residues: CASSIKGQGDTEAFF. The CDR3 nucleotides read TGTGCCAGTAGTATAAAAGGCCAGGGGGACACTGAAGCTTTCTTT.